This is a list of T cell receptor beta chains from one sample in a study of shared clonotypes between healthy human individuals. Measured with immunoSEQ multiplex PCR; TCRdb has only the in-frame clones, and not every one. The data show around 1,900,000 clones, with roughly 93% seen just once and more than 1.5% held by the top ten. The sample comprised naive CD8+ T cells from PBMCs. Source of these receptors: a man younger than 30 in good health. Some clones in this sample may be carry-over from other donors' samples. CDR3s include the opening cysteine and the closing phenylalanine or tryptophan. D genes are given only for firm matches. Size tells how often a clone was seen (once, few, many) or the class of an expanded clone, and some rows leave it out.

abundance	j_gene	v_gene	d_gene	CDR3aa	CDR3nt
.	TRBJ1-5	TRBV6-1	.	CASSEFVYSNQPQHF	TGTGCCAGCAGTGAATTCGTATATAGCAATCAGCCCCAGCATTTT
.	TRBJ1-3	TRBV28	.	CASRPVWGGNTIYF	TGTGCCAGCAGACCGGTCTGGGGTGGAAACACCATATATTTT
.	TRBJ1-3	TRBV27	TRBD1	CASSPRQGVEAGNTIYF	TGTGCCAGCAGTCCTCGACAGGGTGTGGAAGCTGGAAACACCATATATTTT
.	TRBJ2-7	TRBV4-1	TRBD2	CASSQDRSAGGREQYF	TGCGCCAGCAGCCAAGACCGTTCGGCGGGAGGTAGGGAGCAGTACTTC
.	TRBJ1-3	TRBV9	TRBD1	CASSVHRDSHSGNTIYF	TGTGCCAGCAGCGTACACCGGGACAGCCACTCTGGAAACACCATATATTTT
.	TRBJ2-7	TRBV9	.	CASSAAADRFYEQYF	TGTGCCAGCAGCGCCGCGGCGGACAGATTCTACGAGCAGTACTTC
.	TRBJ1-5	TRBV6-5	.	CASSYDGGSWPQHF	TGTGCCAGCAGTTACGACGGAGGTTCTTGGCCCCAGCATTTT
.	TRBJ2-6	TRBV6-4	.	CASSDSLGRISGANVLTF	TGTGCCAGCAGTGACTCGCTTGGACGGATCTCTGGGGCCAACGTCCTGACTTTC
once	TRBJ2-1	TRBV11-2	TRBD2	CASSSRGGDYNEQFF	TGTGCCAGCAGCTCAAGGGGAGGGGACTACAATGAGCAGTTCTTC
few	TRBJ1-1	TRBV19	TRBD1	CASSMTGMNTEAFF	TGTGCCAGTAGCATGACAGGGATGAACACTGAAGCTTTCTTT
.	TRBJ2-7	TRBV28	TRBD2	CASSSWGLAGGIYEQYF	TGTGCCAGCAGCAGCTGGGGACTAGCGGGAGGGATCTACGAGCAGTACTTC
.	TRBJ1-1	TRBV27	.	CASSLFGGGTEAFF	TGTGCCAGCAGTTTATTTGGGGGGGGCACTGAAGCTTTCTTT
.	TRBJ2-7	TRBV18	TRBD1	CASSGTGALGEQYF	TGTGCCAGCTCAGGGACAGGGGCTCTGGGCGAGCAGTACTTC
.	TRBJ2-5	TRBV27	.	CASSLQGGETQYF	TGTGCCAGCAGTTTGCAGGGGGGTGAGACCCAGTACTTC
.	TRBJ2-7	TRBV29-1	TRBD2	CSVRASGADEQYF	TGCAGCGTTAGGGCTAGCGGAGCGGACGAGCAGTACTTC
.	TRBJ2-3	TRBV7-8	.	CASSIRGEGGGTDTQYF	TGTGCCAGCAGCATCCGGGGTGAGGGAGGTGGAACAGATACGCAGTATTTT
.	TRBJ1-5	TRBV27	.	CASSFGASNQPQHF	TGTGCCAGCAGTTTCGGAGCTAGCAATCAGCCCCAGCATTTT
.	TRBJ1-2	TRBV15	.	CATSRGRANRRNYGYTF	TGTGCCACCAGCAGGGGACGGGCGAACAGGAGGAACTATGGCTACACCTTC
.	TRBJ2-5	TRBV14	TRBD2	CASAAREDWAQYF	TGTGCCAGCGCGGCGCGGGAGGATTGGGCCCAGTACTTC
.	TRBJ2-1	TRBV7-8	TRBD2	CASSLGPGGGFYNEQFF	TGTGCCAGCAGCTTAGGGCCGGGAGGGGGTTTTTACAATGAGCAGTTCTTC
.	TRBJ2-1	TRBV6-5	TRBD2	CASSGTSGPYNEQFF	TGTGCCAGCAGTGGGACTAGCGGGCCTTACAATGAGCAGTTCTTC
.	TRBJ2-2	TRBV27	.	CASSLVNTGELFF	TGTGCCAGCAGTTTGGTCAACACCGGGGAGCTGTTTTTT
.	TRBJ2-7	TRBV10-3	TRBD1	CAISEGPGTGEPEQYF	TGTGCCATCAGTGAAGGGCCCGGGACAGGGGAACCCGAGCAGTACTTC
.	TRBJ1-4	TRBV5-1	.	CASSLSNGDNEKLFF	TGCGCCAGCAGCTTGTCGAACGGAGATAATGAAAAACTGTTTTTT
.	TRBJ1-1	TRBV5-1	.	CASSGSMNTEAFF	TGCGCCAGCAGCGGGAGCATGAACACTGAAGCTTTCTTT
.	TRBJ2-2	TRBV7-9	.	CASSFSPSVRTGELFF	TGTGCCAGCAGCTTCTCTCCTAGCGTTCGCACCGGGGAGCTGTTTTTT
once	TRBJ2-5	TRBV18	.	CASSPRGDKAPTQYF	TGTGCCAGCTCACCGAGAGGGGACAAGGCCCCGACCCAGTACTTC
.	TRBJ2-1	TRBV7-9	.	CASSLIRPGSGHNEQFF	TGTGCCAGCAGCTTAATCCGTCCGGGAAGCGGCCACAATGAGCAGTTCTTC
.	TRBJ2-7	TRBV27	.	CASPLGELEQYF	TGTGCCAGCCCCCTCGGTGAGCTCGAGCAGTACTTC
.	TRBJ2-7	TRBV28	.	CASSADYEQYF	TGTGCCAGCAGTGCCGACTACGAGCAGTACTTC